This T cell receptor (beta chain) originates from a study of cytomegalovirus exposure and HLA in healthy donors (dated by TCRdb to 2016 to 2017). Background for the entire study: An earlier analysis of 587 of the donors reported roughly 300 Gb of sequence data and 100 million to 120 million unique TCR beta sequences obtained from some 200 million T cells. HLA typing covered class I and class II loci at four-digit resolution. Roughly 5 DR-DQ haplotypes were handled as single units for association and clustering, since linkage in the cohort was strong. Of the roughly 400 genotyped donors, 80% to 90% were placed in the genetic ancestry cluster associated with self-reported Caucasian donors. Donor age, sex, ethnicity and CMV serostatus were compiled together with the repertoire data. The study aimed to test whether signatures of past pathogen exposure could be identified by cataloging public T cell receptors. Every repertoire in the discovery cohort had been generated on one and the same sequencing platform. The later analysis used no new phenotypic data to find candidate immune exposures, relying instead on TCR beta sequences and their occurrence across donors. To study patterns of TCR occurrence, a later analysis re-analyzed previously published TCR beta repertoires from more than 550 donors and added high-resolution HLA genotyping. An earlier analysis of 587 of the donors applied high-throughput TCR beta sequencing to assess whether each TCR beta V gene segment acted as functional or pseudogenic. About 280 gigabases of sequencing data and 70 million to 95 million unique TCR sequences made up an early release that covered approximately 650 HLA-typed donors. Across around 400 genotyped donors of the cohort, an average of about 240,000 unique TCR beta nucleotide sequences per donor were sequenced, and around 19% of those sequences were non-productive. The number of donors typed differed by locus, with roughly 620-630 for A, B, C, DRB1 and DQB1, more than 500 for DQA1, 606 for DPA1, and some 450 for DPB1. To predict cytomegalovirus infection status, the study combined high-throughput TCR immunosequencing, statistical association of individual TCRs with disease status, and machine learning. A separate validation cohort of roughly 110 different subjects was used in addition to the approximately 640-subject first cohort. The T cell repertoires of under 750 subjects were profiled by immunosequencing and related to cytomegalovirus serostatus. In a later genetic analysis, genome-wide SNP genotypes for about three fifths of the roughly 670 donors were used, and that subset was treated as a discovery cohort.

Deletion took 4 bases off V and 6 bases off J, with a span of 16 bases between the germline ends. Including cysteine and phenylalanine, the CDR3 has 14 amino acids. Only the CDR3 part of the read is kept: 42 bases, read in frame from the first base. Via the germline V gene (reference sequence), CDR1 is SGHNT and CDR2 YYREEE. Library preparation used the immunoSEQ multiplex PCR assay. For the multiplex PCR, a mixture combining 60 forward primers for TCR Vbeta segments and 13 reverse primers for TCR Jbeta segments was used. The CDR3 region of rearranged TCR beta genes was amplified from genomic DNA with a multiplex PCR assay. On the Illumina HiSeq System, the amplified TCR beta libraries were sequenced as 87-base-pair reads. As for the original processing: A later analysis counted approximately 76 million unique TCR beta chains across the 700 or so repertoires, and some 11 million of these chains were shared by at least two donors. Raw reads were error-corrected and collapsed into unique sequences with a nearest-neighbor algorithm that merged closely related sequences to remove PCR and sequencing errors. CDR3 sequences were aligned to IMGT reference sequences to assign V, D and J gene segments. For a sequence to be retained, a match of at least six nucleotides was required to both a V gene segment and a J gene segment. A rearrangement counted as productive if the CDR3 had no stop codons and remained in frame with V and J, and every other rearrangement counted as non-productive. Following IMGT convention, CDR3 was defined as the stretch from the second conserved V-encoded cysteine to the conserved J-encoded phenylalanine. Sequences without an unambiguous match to a single V gene segment were excluded from the earlier analysis of 587 of the donors. In an earlier analysis of 450 to 700 of the donors, V segments were called functional above 56.7% productive rearrangements and were called segregating when the between-donor standard deviation exceeded 5%. A statistical classification framework was built for diagnosing cytomegalovirus status from the catalog of TCR beta chain sequences. In a later analysis, TCR nucleotide sequences were compared against IMGT/GENE-DB human TR gene sequences so that V and J genes could be assigned. A later analysis assigned CDR3 sequences and most-parsimonious VDJ recombination scenarios with the TCRdist pipeline. In a later analysis, every TCR beta chain was defined by the combination of its CDR3 amino acid sequence and its V-gene family, and reads without a unique V-gene family were dropped. A later analysis removed nearly 600 highly shared, low-generation-probability nucleotide sequences to deal with suspected cross-contamination and a sequencing artifact. In a later analysis, a clonal expansion index was calculated for each public chain from normalized within-repertoire ranks of inferred template counts. A later analysis computed generation probabilities with a VDJ recombination model fitted to out-of-frame rearrangements, and checked the results against IGoR. Hypergeometric tests were used in a later analysis to score TCR-TCR, TCR-HLA and TCR-CMV co-occurrence, with a repertoire-size bias correction applied to the TCR pairs. A later analysis estimated false discovery rates by permuting HLA or CMV assignments 20 times. In a later analysis, co-occurring TCRs were grouped with DBSCAN, and TCRdist sequence similarity was added when clustering was performed within HLA-allele-positive subsets. Repertoires with fewer than 30,000 or more than 120,000 public chains, plus five repertoires with anomalous nucleotide sharing, were excluded from co-occurrence clustering. Imported from immuneACCESS, the table was reduced by TCRdb to in-frame sequences with V and J called. These copies leave out some clones; in studies compared against another copy, an unresolved V gene accounts for under half, and the cause of the remainder is not known. V, J and clone size reflect that table, while D and trimming were determined from the DNA. The sample yields fewer than 110,000 clones; approximately 74% were counted once. The top ten constitute about 15% of the sample.

In total, around 600 healthy bone marrow donors made up the cohort. At the time of sampling, all cohort members were nominally healthy, though unrecorded immune exposures were likely present. The donor was CMV seropositive and was included in the group of some 290 seropositive cohort members. A peripheral blood sample was provided by each donor, and peripheral blood mononuclear cells were used for TCR beta sequencing. Genomic DNA extraction from the blood cell samples was performed with the Qiagen DNeasy Blood Extraction Kit. The study at large found these results: In a later analysis, several top co-occurrence clusters were reported to appear linked to parvovirus B19, influenza, CMV and Epstein-Barr virus. A group of highly shared sequence variants was considered likely to be a technical artifact of the sequencing pipeline. Specific HLA alleles were associated with 15,000 to 20,000 TCR beta sequences at a false discovery rate of 0.05 in a later analysis. Only TCR beta chains were sequenced in this cohort, and the absence of alpha or paired-chain data limited detectable features. Compared with equally common non-associated chains, HLA-associated TCR beta chains in a later analysis were more clonally expanded and had lower generation probabilities. Sequencing depth was assumed to be roughly uniform across donors in the presence/absence analyses, though that assumption may not hold. In vitro tests confirmed that a few of the cytomegalovirus-associated TCR beta chains recognize cytomegalovirus antigens. V-gene and J-gene trimming of TCR beta chains was associated with a missense DCLRE1C variant in a later genetic analysis, and the association was replicated in an independent cohort. The classifier was reported to diagnose cytomegalovirus status with high specificity and sensitivity in both the original cohort and the validation cohort. Most TCR sequences were observed very rarely across donors, whereas some public TCRs were present in many individuals. In an earlier analysis of more than 450 of the donors, most TCR beta V segments were observed in productive rearrangements about 87% or about 30% of the time, broadly matching IMGT annotations. A further reported finding was that TCR beta sequences accurately predicted the HLA-A and HLA-B alleles for most subjects in the first cohort. The study listed approximately 150 TCR beta chains as associated with cytomegalovirus. Because counts were too low, 15 to 20 rarely observed V segments, including chromosome 9 orphons, were left out of the earlier analysis of 587 of the donors. The 87-base-pair reads could not distinguish some IMGT-functional V segments, including TRBV6-2 and TRBV6-3, so those segments were excluded. According to a later analysis, most CMV-associated TCR beta chains appeared to be HLA-restricted, and the HLA associations seemed to be driven largely by CMV exposure. Correlated functional status among segregating V segments might be attributable to linkage disequilibrium, but an unknown experimental factor could not be ruled out. The authors suggested that the approach could potentially be extended to other disease states and immunological phenotypes. Strong co-occurrence of HLA alleles, especially DR and DQ, made assigning TCR associations to individual alleles difficult. A later genetic analysis reported fewer N-insertions in productive TCRs among donors in an Asian-associated ancestry cluster than the roughly 650-donor mean. Because HLA typing was missing for some donors at each locus, association tests included only the typed subset. The only immune exposure information available for the cohort was CMV serostatus. According to a later analysis, TCR association rates differed among HLA loci, with DRB1 alleles showing the most associated TCRs and HLA-C alleles showing the fewest.

A word on this clone: The antigen it binds to is not known. No quality values exist for individual bases; no much larger clone is one base distant.

The TCR comes from a woman in her forties in good health and CMV-seropositive. Recombination linked TRBV5-4 to TRBJ1-2; TRBD1 is a weak D gene call, 5 bases matching. The specimen sequenced was PBMCs. Here the CDR3 is given as CASSGGRAGNGYTF. The DNA sequence reads TGTGCCAGCAGCGGTGGTAGGGCAGGGAATGGCTACACCTTC.